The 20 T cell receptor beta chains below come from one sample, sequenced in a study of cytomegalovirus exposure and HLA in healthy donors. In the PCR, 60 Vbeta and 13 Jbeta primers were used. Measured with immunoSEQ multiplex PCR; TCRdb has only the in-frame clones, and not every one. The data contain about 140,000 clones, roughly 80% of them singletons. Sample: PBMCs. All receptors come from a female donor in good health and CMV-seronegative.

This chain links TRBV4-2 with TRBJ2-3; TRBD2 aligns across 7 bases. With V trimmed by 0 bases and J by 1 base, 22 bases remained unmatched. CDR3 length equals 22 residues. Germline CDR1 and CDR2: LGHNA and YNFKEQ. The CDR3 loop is CASSQELEEAGMKVSRTDTQYF. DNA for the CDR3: TGTGCCAGCAGCCAAGAACTCGAGGAAGCGGGAATGAAGGTAAGTCGCACAGATACGCAGTATTTT.

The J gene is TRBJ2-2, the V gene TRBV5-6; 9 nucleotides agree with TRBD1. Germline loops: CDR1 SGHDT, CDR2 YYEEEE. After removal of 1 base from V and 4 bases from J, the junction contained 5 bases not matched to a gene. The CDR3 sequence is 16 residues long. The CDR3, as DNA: TGTGCCAGCAGCTTGAGGGGACAGGGAGGCACCGGGGAGCTGTTTTTT. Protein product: CASSLRGQGGTGELFF.

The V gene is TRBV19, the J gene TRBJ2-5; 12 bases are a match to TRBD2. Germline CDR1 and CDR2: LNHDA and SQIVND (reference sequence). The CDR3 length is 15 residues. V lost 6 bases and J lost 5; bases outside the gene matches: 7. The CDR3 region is CASSTTSGSRETQYF. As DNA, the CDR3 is TGTGCCAGTAGCACGACTAGCGGGAGTAGGGAGACCCAGTACTTC.

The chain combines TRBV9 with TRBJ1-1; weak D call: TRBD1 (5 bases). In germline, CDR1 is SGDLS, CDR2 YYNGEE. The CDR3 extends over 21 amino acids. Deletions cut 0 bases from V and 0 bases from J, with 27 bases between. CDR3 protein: CASSVAMKDKLRFNMNTEAFF. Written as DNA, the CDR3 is TGTGCCAGCAGCGTAGCTATGAAGGACAAGCTCCGATTTAATATGAACACTGAAGCTTTCTTT. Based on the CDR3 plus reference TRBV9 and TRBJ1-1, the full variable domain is DSGVTQTPKHLITATGQRVTLRCSPRSGDLSVYWYQQSLDQGLQFLIQYYNGEERAKGNILERFSAQQFPDLHSELNLSSLELGDSALYFCASSVAMKDKLRFNMNTEAFFGQGTRLTVV.

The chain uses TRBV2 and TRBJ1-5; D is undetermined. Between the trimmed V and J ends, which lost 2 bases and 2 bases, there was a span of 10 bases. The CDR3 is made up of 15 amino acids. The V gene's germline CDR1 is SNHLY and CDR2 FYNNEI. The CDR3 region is CASSESGLGNQPQHF. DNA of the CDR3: TGTGCCAGCAGTGAAAGCGGTTTGGGCAATCAGCCCCAGCATTTT.

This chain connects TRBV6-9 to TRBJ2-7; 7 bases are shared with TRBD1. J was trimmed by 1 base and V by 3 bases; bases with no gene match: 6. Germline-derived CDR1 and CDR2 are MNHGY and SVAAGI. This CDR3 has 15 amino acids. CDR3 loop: CASSYLQGISYEQYF. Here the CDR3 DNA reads TGTGCCAGCAGTTACCTACAGGGGATATCCTACGAGCAGTACTTC.

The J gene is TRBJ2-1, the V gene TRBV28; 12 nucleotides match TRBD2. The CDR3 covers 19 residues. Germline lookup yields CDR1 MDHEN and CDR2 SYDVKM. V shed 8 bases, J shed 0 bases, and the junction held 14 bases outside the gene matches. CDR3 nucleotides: TGTGCCAGCTACCGGCCCGGGACTAGCGGGTGGAGCTCCTACAATGAGCAGTTCTTC. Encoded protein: CASYRPGTSGWSSYNEQFF.

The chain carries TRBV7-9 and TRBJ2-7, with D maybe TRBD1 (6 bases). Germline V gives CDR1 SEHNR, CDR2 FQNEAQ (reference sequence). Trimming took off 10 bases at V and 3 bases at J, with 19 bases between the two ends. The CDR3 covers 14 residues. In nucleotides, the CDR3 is TGTGCCACCCAACTCCGGGACAAGGGCTACGAGCAGTACTTC. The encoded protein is CATQLRDKGYEQYF.

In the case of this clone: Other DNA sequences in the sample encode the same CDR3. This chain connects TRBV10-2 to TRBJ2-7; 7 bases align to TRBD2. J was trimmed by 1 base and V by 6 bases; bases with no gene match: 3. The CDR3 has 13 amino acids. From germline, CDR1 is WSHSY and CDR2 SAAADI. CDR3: CASSGLGSYEQYF. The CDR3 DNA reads TGCGCCAGCAGCGGACTAGGATCCTACGAGCAGTACTTC.

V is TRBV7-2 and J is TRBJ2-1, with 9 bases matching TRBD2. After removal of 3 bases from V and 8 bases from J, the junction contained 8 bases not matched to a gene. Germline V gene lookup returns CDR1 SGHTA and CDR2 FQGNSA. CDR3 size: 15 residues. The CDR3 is CASSFHPAGGHEQFF. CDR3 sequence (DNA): TGTGCCAGCAGCTTCCATCCAGCGGGAGGCCATGAGCAGTTCTTC.

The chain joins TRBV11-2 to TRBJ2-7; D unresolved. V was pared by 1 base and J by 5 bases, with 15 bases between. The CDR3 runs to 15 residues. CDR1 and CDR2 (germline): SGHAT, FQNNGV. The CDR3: CASSLAMVASHEQYF. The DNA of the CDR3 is TGTGCCAGCAGCTTAGCCATGGTAGCAAGTCACGAGCAGTACTTC.

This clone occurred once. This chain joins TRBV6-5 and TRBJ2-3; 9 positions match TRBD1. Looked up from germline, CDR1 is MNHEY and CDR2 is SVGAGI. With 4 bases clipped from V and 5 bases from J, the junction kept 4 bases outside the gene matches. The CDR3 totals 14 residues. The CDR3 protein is CASSSTGGGDTQYF. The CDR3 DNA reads TGTGCCAGCAGTTCGACAGGGGGAGGAGATACGCAGTATTTT.

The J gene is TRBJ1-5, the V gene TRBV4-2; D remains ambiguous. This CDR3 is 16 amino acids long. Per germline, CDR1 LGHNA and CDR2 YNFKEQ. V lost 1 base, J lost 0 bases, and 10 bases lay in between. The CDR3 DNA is TGTGCCAGCAGCCAAGGTTACAGTTATAGCAATCAGCCCCAGCATTTT. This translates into CASSQGYSYSNQPQHF.

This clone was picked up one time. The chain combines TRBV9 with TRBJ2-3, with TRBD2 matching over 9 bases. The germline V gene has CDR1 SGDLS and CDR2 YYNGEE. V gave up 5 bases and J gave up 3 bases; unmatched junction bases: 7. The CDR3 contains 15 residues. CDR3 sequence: CASSLAGVITDTQYF. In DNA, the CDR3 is TGTGCCAGCAGTTTAGCGGGAGTAATTACAGATACGCAGTATTTT.

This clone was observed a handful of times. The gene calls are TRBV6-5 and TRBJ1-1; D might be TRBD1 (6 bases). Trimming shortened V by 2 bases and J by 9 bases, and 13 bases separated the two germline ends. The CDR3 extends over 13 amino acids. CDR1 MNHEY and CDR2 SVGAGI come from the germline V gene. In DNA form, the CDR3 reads TGTGCCAGCAGTTACACCCCGGGGGGGCAAGCTTTCTTT. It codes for CASSYTPGGQAFF.

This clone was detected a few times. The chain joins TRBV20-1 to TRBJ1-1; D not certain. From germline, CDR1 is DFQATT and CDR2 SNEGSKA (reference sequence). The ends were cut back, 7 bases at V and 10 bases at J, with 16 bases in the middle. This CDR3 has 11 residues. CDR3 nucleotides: TGCAGTGAGGAGACCCTGAGTGGAGCTTTCTTT. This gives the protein CSEETLSGAFF.

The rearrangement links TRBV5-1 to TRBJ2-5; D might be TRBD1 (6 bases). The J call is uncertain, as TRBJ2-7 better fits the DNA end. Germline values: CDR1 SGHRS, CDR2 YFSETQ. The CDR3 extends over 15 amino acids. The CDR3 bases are TGCGCCAGCAGCTTGGCCAGTACAGGGACCTACGAGCAGTACTTC. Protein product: CASSLASTGTYEQYF.

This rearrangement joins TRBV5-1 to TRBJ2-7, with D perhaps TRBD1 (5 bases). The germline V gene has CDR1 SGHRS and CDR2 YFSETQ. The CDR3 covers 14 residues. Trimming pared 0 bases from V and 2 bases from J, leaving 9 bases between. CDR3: CASSLGQGPYEQYF. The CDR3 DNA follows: TGCGCCAGCAGCTTGGGGCAGGGCCCCTACGAGCAGTACTTC.

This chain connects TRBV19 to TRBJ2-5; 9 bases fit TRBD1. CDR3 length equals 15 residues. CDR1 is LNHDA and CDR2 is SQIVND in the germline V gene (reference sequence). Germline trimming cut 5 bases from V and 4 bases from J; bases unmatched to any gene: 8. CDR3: CASSPDRGIGETQYF. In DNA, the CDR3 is TGTGCCAGTAGTCCCGACAGGGGGATCGGAGAGACCCAGTACTTC.

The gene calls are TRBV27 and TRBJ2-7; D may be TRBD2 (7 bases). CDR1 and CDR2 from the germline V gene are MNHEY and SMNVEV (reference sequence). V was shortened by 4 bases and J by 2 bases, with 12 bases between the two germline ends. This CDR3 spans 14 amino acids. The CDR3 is CASSSRGAAYEQYF. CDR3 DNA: TGTGCCAGCAGTTCCCGGGGGGCTGCCTACGAGCAGTACTTC.